The sequence of this T cell receptor (beta chain) was determined in a study of T cells in Graves' hyperthyroidism and ophthalmopathy. This clonotype was seen many times. As yet, its antigen is unknown. Findings of the study overall: The model foresaw ophthalmopathy a median roughly 6.3 months prior to onset. Blood also contained most expanded thyroid clonotypes above 0.001.

CDR3 length: 16 amino acids. CDR1 and CDR2 (germline): SEHNR, FQNEAQ (reference sequence). With 5 bases clipped from V and 4 bases from J, the junction kept 5 bases outside the gene matches. The study left out patients who had uncontrolled infection, other autoimmune disease, pregnancy or lactation. Diagnosis rested on symptoms, serum thyroxine and TRAb, thyroid ultrasound, and orbital computed tomography. Template material for amplifying TCR beta CDR3 regions consisted of RNA transcripts. TCR CDR3 regions were first amplified by RT-PCR with HTBI primers. TCRdb re-called the multiplex PCR reads with MiXCR, one entry per CDR3 protein. The sample yields 600,000 to 700,000 distinct CDR3 sequences, about 45% seen once.

Sequencing used peripheral blood or thyroid tissue (not recorded which). V gene TRBV7-9 combines with J gene TRBJ2-6, with TRBD1 matching 10 bases. The source is an adult man with Graves' disease, either hyperthyroidism or ophthalmopathy (not recorded which). CDR3 protein: CASSPTGGFGANVLTF. DNA for the CDR3: TGTGCCAGCAGCCCGACAGGGGGCTTCGGGGCCAACGTCCTGACTTTC.